These 17 T cell receptor beta chains were all obtained from the same sample, sequenced in a study of blood T cell repertoires in COVID-19. The data were produced by immunoSEQ multiplex PCR, yet TCRdb's version contains in-frame clones alone and is incomplete. The sample records 50,000 to 70,000 clones, over 75% being singletons. The sequenced material came from peripheral blood. These receptors originate from a man in his sixties with active or convalescent COVID-19.

The rearrangement links TRBV30 to TRBJ1-6, with D maybe TRBD1 (5 bases). There are 11 residues in the CDR3. In germline, CDR1 is GTSNPN, CDR2 SVGIG (reference sequence). V dropped 1 base and J dropped 15 bases, with 10 bases sitting between them. Written as DNA, the CDR3 is TGTGCCTGGAGTGGACAGACGTTCCTCCACTTT. Its protein is CAWSGQTFLHF. Based on the CDR3 plus reference TRBV30 and TRBJ1-6, the full variable domain is SQTIHQWPATLVQPVGSPLSLECTVEGTSNPNLYWYRQAAGRGLQLLFYSVGIGQISSEVPQNLSASRPQDRQFILSSKKLLLSDSGFYLCAWSGQTFLHFGNGTRLTVT.

This clone was seen more than once but under ten times. This chain joins TRBV5-1 and TRBJ2-2, with 12 bases identical to TRBD2. V dropped 4 bases and J dropped 6; count of bases not matched to a gene: 7. Germline V lookup: CDR1 SGHRS, CDR2 YFSETQ. The CDR3 extends over 16 amino acids. CDR3 DNA sequence: TGCGCCAGCAGCGTCTCTAGCGGGGGGGCCCCCGGGGAGCTGTTTTTT. As protein: CASSVSSGGAPGELFF.

The table lists this clone with a count of one. The CDR3 coding sequence is TGTGCCAGCAGCCAGGGTCTACTTGGACAGGGGCGCAATCAGCCCCAGCATTTT. It yields the protein CASSQGLLGQGRNQPQHF. This chain uses TRBV3-1 (or the pseudogene TRBV3-2) with TRBJ1-5, with TRBD1 matching over 9 bases. V dropped 3 bases and J dropped 2; count of bases not matched to a gene: 11. This CDR3 spans 18 amino acids. Germline values: CDR1 LGHDT, CDR2 YNNKEL (reference sequence).

This chain uses TRBV24-1 with TRBJ2-3, with D maybe TRBD1 (5 bases). Germline CDR1 KGHDR, CDR2 SFDVKD. Trimming left V 2 bases short and J 1 base short, with 12 bases between. This CDR3 contains 16 residues. CDR3 nucleotides: TGTGCCACCAGTGATTGGAGCAGGGCCGGCACAGATACGCAGTATTTT. This encodes CATSDWSRAGTDTQYF.

The J gene is TRBJ2-5, the V gene TRBV7-9; 7 bases are shared with TRBD2. CDR1 is SEHNR and CDR2 is FQNEAQ in the germline V gene (reference sequence). This CDR3 comprises 11 residues. V was clipped by 6 bases and J by 5 bases; unmatched bases: 0. CDR3 nucleotide sequence: TGTGCCAGCAGGGGGGGGGAGACCCAGTACTTC. This gives the protein CASRGGETQYF.

V usage is TRBV6-5 and J usage is TRBJ1-6; the D gene is possibly TRBD1 (6 bases). This CDR3 has 15 amino acids. Trimming stripped 5 bases from V and 4 bases from J, with 12 bases between. Germline loops: CDR1 MNHEY, CDR2 SVGAGI. CDR3 loop: CASSIQGTYNSPLHF. Here the CDR3 DNA reads TGTGCCAGCAGTATACAGGGAACTTATAATTCACCCCTCCACTTT.

V and J are TRBV5-1 and TRBJ2-7; TRBD2 agrees at 10 bases. This CDR3 is built from 15 residues. In germline, CDR1 is SGHRS, CDR2 YFSETQ. Losses at the gene ends were 2 bases for V and 1 base for J; bases not matched to a gene: 3. The CDR3 loop is CASSLVAGGSYEQYF. CDR3 DNA sequence: TGCGCCAGCAGCTTAGTAGCGGGGGGTTCCTACGAGCAGTACTTC.

The rearrangement uses TRBV7-6 and TRBJ1-3; 7 bases fit TRBD1. The ends lost 1 base at V and 0 bases at J; junction bases unmatched: 6. Germline-derived CDR1 and CDR2 are SGHVS and FNYEAQ. CDR3 size: 17 residues. DNA for the CDR3: TGTGCCAGCAGCTTAGGACAGGGAGGTCTCTCTGGAAACACCATATATTTT. It yields the protein CASSLGQGGLSGNTIYF. Variable domain in full (rest from reference TRBV7-6 and TRBJ1-3): GAGVSQSPRYKVTKRGQDVALRCDPISGHVSLYWYRQALGQGPEFLTYFNYEAQQDKSGLPNDRFSAERPEGSISTLTIQRTEQRDSAMYRCASSLGQGGLSGNTIYFGEGSWLTVV.

This sequence joins TRBV28 and TRBJ2-7; D perhaps matches TRBD1 (5 bases). The germline V gene has CDR1 MDHEN and CDR2 SYDVKM. The V and J ends lost 2 bases and 7 bases respectively, with 18 bases between them. CDR3 length: 15 amino acids. The CDR3: CASSLRSSRGSEQYF. The CDR3 DNA reads TGTGCCAGCAGTTTAAGGTCTAGTAGGGGTTCGGAGCAGTACTTC.

The chain couples TRBV5-1 to TRBJ2-2; the match to TRBD1 covers 12 bases. Germline CDR1 SGHRS, CDR2 YFSETQ. The CDR3 runs 15 residues. V lost 4 bases to trimming and J lost 5 bases; unmatched junction nucleotides: 3. For the CDR3, the DNA is TGCGCCAGCAGCCCGGGACAGGGGGCGACCGGGGAGCTGTTTTTT. The encoded protein is CASSPGQGATGELFF.

J is TRBJ2-1 and V is TRBV4-3, with 13 bases that match TRBD2. Germline V gene data show CDR1 as LGHNA and CDR2 as YSLEER. V shed 5 bases, J shed 8 bases, and the junction held 6 bases outside the gene matches. The CDR3 contains 15 residues. The CDR3 DNA reads as TGCGCCAGCAGCTTTACTAGCGGGGGGGTCTATGAGCAGTTCTTC. It codes for CASSFTSGGVYEQFF.

The chain couples TRBV9 to TRBJ1-6; 7 bases match TRBD1. The CDR3 has 16 amino acids. The germline gives CDR1 SGDLS, CDR2 YYNGEE. Germline trimming cut 1 base from V and 4 bases from J; bases unmatched to any gene: 5. CDR3: CASSVTGAPYNSPLHF. In DNA form, the CDR3 reads TGTGCCAGCAGCGTAACAGGGGCTCCTTATAATTCACCCCTCCACTTT.

This chain uses TRBV14 with TRBJ1-2; D gene uncertain. The CDR3 loop spans 15 amino acids. Germline V gives CDR1 SGHDN, CDR2 FVKESK. V lost 1 base and J 4 bases, leaving 13 bases between the germline ends. The CDR3, as DNA: TGTGCCAGCAGCCAAGTGTCCTCCCCTCTCTATGGCTACACCTTC. Its translation is CASSQVSSPLYGYTF.

The J gene is TRBJ2-1, the V gene TRBV3-1 (or the pseudogene TRBV3-2); D is undetermined. CDR3 length: 12 amino acids. The germline gives CDR1 LGHDT, CDR2 YNNKEL (reference sequence). The V end was cut by 4 bases, the J end by 14 bases, with 15 bases between. This CDR3 reads CASSPLGDPEFF. The CDR3 nucleotides are TGTGCCAGCAGCCCCTTGGGCGACCCCGAGTTCTTC.

In its sample, this clone was seen once. J is TRBJ2-2 and V is TRBV7-2, with a possible D match to TRBD1 (6 bases). The germline CDR1 and CDR2 sequences are SGHTA and FQGNSA. Deletions cut 4 bases from V and 1 base from J, with 10 bases between. This CDR3 has 15 residues. The CDR3 nucleotides are TGTGCCAGCAGCTCCAGGGGTCTGAACACCGGGGAGCTGTTTTTT. It specifies CASSSRGLNTGELFF. Drawing the rest from reference TRBV7-2 and TRBJ2-2, the complete variable domain is GAGVSQSPSNKVTEKGKDVELRCDPISGHTALYWYRQSLGQGLEFLIYFQGNSAPDKSGLPSDRFSAERTGGSVSTLTIQRTQQEDSAVYLCASSSRGLNTGELFFGEGSRLTVL.

The rearrangement joins TRBV28 to TRBJ1-1, with 9 bases lining up with TRBD1. J was trimmed by 1 base and V by 4 bases; bases with no gene match: 7. Germline V CDR1 and CDR2: MDHEN, SYDVKM. The CDR3 runs to 16 residues. The CDR3, as DNA: TGTGCCAGCAGTTCACCGGGACAGGGAACGAACACTGAAGCTTTCTTT. Translating it yields CASSSPGQGTNTEAFF.

The chain employs TRBV24-1 and TRBJ1-2, with 7 bases aligning to TRBD1. The CDR3 totals 14 residues. The V and J ends lost 3 bases and 6 bases, in that order; junction bases with no gene match: 6. Germline CDR1 and CDR2: KGHDR and SFDVKD. The CDR3 nucleotides read TGTGCCACCAGTGATGAAAGGGGGCTCGATGGCTACACCTTC. It translates to CATSDERGLDGYTF.